The 24 T cell receptor beta chains in this list originate from one sample, sequenced in a study of beta chain features in type 1 diabetes. Findings and limits, study-wide: For Type 1 diabetes patients, all four CD4+ subsets carried TCRB CDR3s that were moderately but significantly shorter.

The antigens these receptors bind are not known. Investigators reverse transcribed all isolated RNA, so they sequenced expressed TCRB transcripts. Sequencing used immunoSEQ multiplex PCR; TCRdb keeps in-frame clones, though not all of them. Among approximately 160,000 clones listed, around a tenth were seen once. Specimen: central memory CD4+ T cells from blood. All receptors come from a man aged 30-40 years with type 1 diabetes.

CDR3 nucleotides: TGTGCCAGCAGCTTAGGTCAGGACAGGGACTACGAGCAGTACTTC. Protein: CASSLGQDRDYEQYF. V gene TRBV7-9 combines with J gene TRBJ2-7, with 8 bases fitting TRBD1. V lost 1 base and J lost 3; bases outside the gene matches: 5. The germline V gene encodes CDR1 SEHNR and CDR2 FQNEAQ (reference sequence). The CDR3 totals 15 residues.

This chain joins TRBV30 and TRBJ1-4; D is unresolved. V was shortened by 5 bases and J by 8 bases, with 18 bases between the two germline ends. The CDR3 contains 14 residues. Germline assignment: CDR1 GTSNPN and CDR2 SVGIG (reference sequence). The CDR3 DNA follows: TGTGCCTGGGGTCGGAGTTCCATCGGCGAAAAACTGTTTTTT. Protein product: CAWGRSSIGEKLFF.

This clone showed up just a few times. The chain combines TRBV27 with TRBJ2-6; 7 bases are a match to TRBD1. After removal of 6 bases from V and 2 bases from J, the junction contained 4 bases not matched to a gene. There are 15 residues in the CDR3. The germline V gene encodes CDR1 MNHEY and CDR2 SMNVEV (reference sequence). The CDR3 is CASSITGAGANVLTF. CDR3 nucleotide sequence: TGTGCCAGCAGCATTACAGGGGCTGGGGCCAACGTCCTGACTTTC.

This clone has a handful of counts. This chain uses TRBV2 with TRBJ2-3; D may be TRBD2 (5 bases). The CDR3 totals 14 residues. V lost 6 bases and J 3 bases, leaving 13 bases between the germline ends. CDR1 and CDR2 from the germline V gene are SNHLY and FYNNEI. The CDR3 loop is CASSQSGGTDTQYF. The CDR3 bases are TGTGCCAGCAGCCAGTCCGGCGGGACAGATACGCAGTATTTT. Variable domain in full (rest from reference TRBV2 and TRBJ2-3): EPEVTQTPSHQVTQMGQEVILRCVPISNHLYFYWYRQILGQKVEFLVSFYNNEISEKSEIFDDQFSVERPDGSNFTLKIRSTKLEDSAMYFCASSQSGGTDTQYFGPGTRLTVL.

This clone turned up a few times. CDR3 amino acids: CASSPSAGEPYNEQFF. The DNA of the CDR3 is TGTGCCAGCAGCCCTTCAGCGGGAGAACCCTACAATGAGCAGTTCTTC. The J gene is TRBJ2-1, the V gene TRBV11-2, with TRBD2 identical over 8 bases. V trimming: 5 bases; J trimming: 2 bases; junction bases outside the gene matches: 8. The CDR3 has 16 amino acids. The germline gives CDR1 SGHAT, CDR2 FQNNGV.

J is TRBJ2-7 and V is TRBV7-2; D unresolved. Per germline, CDR1 SGHTA and CDR2 FQGNSA. The CDR3 consists of 13 residues. V was clipped by 1 base and J by 3 bases, with 7 bases between them. CDR3 nucleotide sequence: TGTGCCAGCAGCTTAGGAACATACTACGAGCAGTACTTC. It yields the protein CASSLGTYYEQYF.

This rearrangement joins TRBV7-9 to TRBJ2-2, with 8 bases that match TRBD2. J gave up 5 bases and V 2 bases, and 4 bases lay outside the gene matches. Germline loops: CDR1 SEHNR, CDR2 FQNEAQ (reference sequence). The CDR3 has 15 amino acids. CDR3 sequence: CASSLNLAGTGELFF. CDR3 sequence (DNA): TGTGCCAGCAGCTTAAATCTAGCGGGTACCGGGGAGCTGTTTTTT.

This chain links TRBV4-2 with TRBJ1-2, with D possibly TRBD1 on 5 matching bases. The germline CDR1 and CDR2 sequences are LGHNA and YNFKEQ. Trimming took 1 base from V and 4 from J, leaving 13 bases between them. The CDR3 contains 15 residues. The CDR3 region is CASSQVVTGSYGYTF. CDR3 nucleotide sequence: TGTGCCAGCAGCCAAGTGGTTACAGGATCCTATGGCTACACCTTC.

The V and J genes are TRBV10-3 and TRBJ2-1; TRBD2 aligns across 8 bases. Germline V gives CDR1 ENHRY, CDR2 SYGVKD. V was clipped by 7 bases and J by 0 bases; unmatched bases: 8. This CDR3 has 16 amino acids. CDR3 protein: CAITPRAGGSYNEQFF. DNA of the CDR3: TGTGCCATCACCCCCCGGGCGGGAGGCTCCTACAATGAGCAGTTCTTC.

The chain links TRBV4-2 to TRBJ2-1, with TRBD2 identical over 15 bases. CDR1 is LGHNA and CDR2 is YNFKEQ in the germline V gene. CDR3 length equals 18 residues. J lost 4 bases, V lost 3 bases, and 7 bases had no gene match. In nucleotides, the CDR3 is TGTGCCAGCAGCCATGAATTTGGACTAGCGGGAGGGTACAATGAGCAGTTCTTC. It specifies CASSHEFGLAGGYNEQFF.

This clone turned up a few times. V usage is TRBV2 and J usage is TRBJ2-1, with 7 positions matching TRBD1. This CDR3 has 14 amino acids. J was trimmed by 4 bases and V by 5 bases; bases with no gene match: 5. In germline, CDR1 is SNHLY, CDR2 FYNNEI. The CDR3 loop is CASSFQTGYNEQFF. As DNA, the CDR3 is TGTGCCAGCAGTTTTCAGACAGGGTACAATGAGCAGTTCTTC.

The rearrangement joins TRBV5-6 to TRBJ2-5; D might be TRBD2 (6 bases). CDR3 length: 13 residues. Germline V gene sequence: CDR1 SGHDT, CDR2 YYEEEE. V lost 1 base, J lost 7 bases, and 11 bases lay in between. CDR3 sequence: CASSLWGSGTQYF. CDR3 nucleotide sequence: TGTGCCAGCAGCTTGTGGGGTAGCGGGACCCAGTACTTC.

The V call is TRBV19, the J call TRBJ2-7; 8 nucleotides align to TRBD1. V dropped 2 bases and J dropped 0; count of bases not matched to a gene: 9. The CDR3 is 17 residues long. Looked up from germline, CDR1 is LNHDA and CDR2 is SQIVND (reference sequence). The chain's CDR3 is CASSIKHDRGFSYEQYF. In DNA form, the CDR3 reads TGTGCCAGTAGTATAAAACATGACAGGGGATTCTCCTACGAGCAGTACTTC.

There are a few counts of this clone. This chain uses TRBV6-5 with TRBJ1-1, with 7 bases identical to TRBD1. The CDR3 loop spans 15 amino acids. The germline V gene encodes CDR1 MNHEY and CDR2 SVGAGI. V was pared by 2 bases and J by 2 bases, with 5 bases of the junction left unmatched. The CDR3 loop is CASSYRGLDNTEAFF. For the CDR3, the DNA is TGTGCCAGCAGTTACAGGGGGCTTGATAACACTGAAGCTTTCTTT.

The J gene is TRBJ2-2, the V gene TRBV28; D call uncertain. The germline V gene has CDR1 MDHEN and CDR2 SYDVKM. V lost 7 bases, J lost 0 bases, and 6 bases lay in between. This CDR3 has 13 amino acids. CDR3 nucleotide sequence: TGTGCCAGCACCCTCTCGAACACCGGGGAGCTGTTTTTT. Protein sequence: CASTLSNTGELFF.

For this clone: The junction departs from germline at one end; a sequencing error may be responsible. The gene calls are TRBV29-1 and TRBJ2-3, with 8 bases lining up with TRBD2. This CDR3 contains 13 residues. CDR1 and CDR2 from the germline V gene are SQVTM and ANQGSEA. The CDR3 loop is CSVRGGSTDAQYF. DNA for the CDR3: TGCAGCGTTCGGGGGGGAAGCACAGATGCGCAGTATTTT.

This chain uses TRBV28 with TRBJ1-1, with D unclear. The ends were cut back, 3 bases at V and 10 bases at J, with 15 bases in the middle. The CDR3 sequence is 13 residues long. Germline CDR1 reads MDHEN; CDR2 reads SYDVKM. The CDR3: CASSFFGGRIAFF. CDR3 in DNA: TGTGCCAGCAGTTTTTTCGGAGGTCGGATAGCTTTCTTT.

The chain couples TRBV9 to TRBJ2-5; TRBD2 agrees at 7 bases. Germline CDR1 and CDR2: SGDLS and YYNGEE. Trimming took 0 bases from V and 4 from J; bases not matched to a gene: 6. The CDR3 extends over 15 amino acids. The CDR3, as DNA: TGTGCCAGCAGCGTAGCCCCTAGCGGTGGAGAGACCCAGTACTTC. It is translated as CASSVAPSGGETQYF. The full variable domain, in which reference TRBV9 and TRBJ2-5 provide the parts outside the CDR3, is DSGVTQTPKHLITATGQRVTLRCSPRSGDLSVYWYQQSLDQGLQFLIQYYNGEERAKGNILERFSAQQFPDLHSELNLSSLELGDSALYFCASSVAPSGGETQYFGPGTRLLVL.

The V call is TRBV10-3, the J call TRBJ1-1; perhaps TRBD1 as D (6 bases). Per the germline V gene, CDR1 is ENHRY and CDR2 is SYGVKD. The CDR3 loop spans 17 amino acids. The V end was cut by 0 bases, the J end by 3 bases, with 17 bases between. The CDR3 DNA sequence: TGTGCCATCAGTGAGTCGTCTACAGGGTCGCGCGACACTGAAGCTTTCTTT. Protein: CAISESSTGSRDTEAFF.

The V and J genes are TRBV14 and TRBJ2-4; a possible D gene is TRBD1 (5 bases). There are 13 residues in the CDR3. V gave up 0 bases and J gave up 7 bases, with 7 bases separating them. Germline V gene data show CDR1 as SGHDN and CDR2 as FVKESK. The CDR3 sequence is CASSQEGPNIQYF. CDR3 in DNA: TGTGCCAGCAGCCAAGAGGGGCCCAACATTCAGTACTTC. Using reference TRBV14 and TRBJ2-4 for the parts outside the CDR3, the full variable domain is EAGVTQFPSHSVIEKGQTVTLRCDPISGHDNLYWYRRVMGKEIKFLLHFVKESKQDESGMPNNRFLAERTGGTYSTLKVQPAELEDSGVYFCASSQEGPNIQYFGAGTRLSVL.

This clone was found a few times. The chain couples TRBV28 to TRBJ2-1; 10 bases map to TRBD2. The V segment lost 6 bases and the J segment 1 base; nucleotides outside the gene matches: 3. This CDR3 contains 15 residues. Germline V lookup: CDR1 MDHEN, CDR2 SYDVKM. The CDR3: CASSLAGDSYNEQFF. CDR3 DNA sequence: TGTGCCAGCAGCCTAGCGGGAGATTCCTACAATGAGCAGTTCTTC.

The J gene is TRBJ2-1, the V gene TRBV5-1; D is unresolved. This CDR3 has 15 amino acids. With 0 bases removed from V and 4 bases from J, the gap between germline ends came to 11 bases. Germline-derived CDR1 and CDR2 are SGHRS and YFSETQ. As DNA, the CDR3 is TGCGCCAGCAGCTTGGCCGTGGCGGTTTACAATGAGCAGTTCTTC. It encodes CASSLAVAVYNEQFF.

The chain employs TRBV28 and TRBJ1-2; D is undetermined. Trimming shortened V by 7 bases and J by 7 bases, and 22 bases separated the two germline ends. The CDR3 contains 15 residues. Germline loops: CDR1 MDHEN, CDR2 SYDVKM. Here the CDR3 DNA reads TGTGCCAGCACCTCCTTAAGTCCGAGCGTTGCTGGCTACACCTTC. Translated: CASTSLSPSVAGYTF.

The chain recombines TRBV5-1 with TRBJ2-7, with TRBD1 matching over 10 bases. The CDR3 length is 13 residues. Germline CDR1 SGHRS, CDR2 YFSETQ. J was trimmed by 2 bases and V by 4 bases; bases with no gene match: 0. Here the CDR3 DNA reads TGCGCCAGCAGCGACAGGGGGCCCTACGAGCAGTACTTC. This translates into CASSDRGPYEQYF.